The 24 T cell receptor beta chains in this list originate from one sample, sequenced in a study of T cells in Graves' hyperthyroidism and ophthalmopathy. It was RNA transcripts that yielded the amplified TCR beta CDR3 regions. The HTBI primer set served for first-round RT-PCR of the TCR CDR3. TCRdb reprocessed the multiplex PCR reads with MiXCR, giving one entry per CDR3 protein. The profile shows around 490,000 distinct CDR3 sequences, around 20% of them singletons. The specimen sequenced was blood. The receptors originated from a man in his forties with Graves' ophthalmopathy.

This clonotype was recorded a few times. The chain couples TRBV19 to TRBJ2-5, with 8 bases lining up with TRBD2. Unmatched junction bases numbered 15, after V lost 1 base and J lost 5 bases. CDR3 length: 18 residues. Germline lookup yields CDR1 LNHDA and CDR2 SQIVND (reference sequence). The CDR3 DNA follows: TGTGCCAGTAGTATAGCAGGAAGCGGGGGTGTTCAAAGGGAGACCCAGTACTTC. Protein sequence: CASSIAGSGGVQRETQYF.

The sample holds many counts of this clonotype. This chain links TRBV28 with TRBJ1-2, with D tentatively TRBD1 (6 bases). This CDR3 has 14 amino acids. Trimming left V 3 bases short and J 3 bases short, with 11 bases between. Per the germline V gene, CDR1 is MDHEN and CDR2 is SYDVKM. CDR3 nucleotide sequence: TGTGCCAGCAGTTTGGGGGGGGGCGACTATGGCTACACCTTC. This encodes CASSLGGGDYGYTF.

The gene calls are TRBV27 and TRBJ2-2; perhaps D is TRBD1 or TRBD2 (5 bases each). This CDR3 contains 17 residues. Trimming pared 5 bases from V and 0 bases from J, leaving 16 bases between. Germline V gives CDR1 MNHEY, CDR2 SMNVEV (reference sequence). CDR3 amino acids: CASSASPGTANTGELFF. CDR3 nucleotide sequence: TGTGCCAGCAGTGCATCTCCCGGGACGGCGAACACCGGGGAGCTGTTTTTT.

J is TRBJ1-6 and V is TRBV7-2; D is ambiguous. Germline CDR1 SGHTA, CDR2 FQGNSA. This CDR3 is built from 14 residues. V was shortened by 1 base and J by 9 bases, with 10 bases between the two germline ends. Here the CDR3 reads CASSLDRRSSPLHF. As DNA, the CDR3 is TGTGCCAGCAGCTTAGACCGTAGGTCTTCACCCCTCCACTTT.

In its sample, this clonotype was seen many times. This sequence joins TRBV5-1 and TRBJ2-1; D is uncertain. With 4 bases removed from V and 5 bases from J, the gap between germline ends came to 10 bases. The germline V gene has CDR1 SGHRS and CDR2 YFSETQ. CDR3 length: 13 residues. CDR3 coding DNA: TGCGCCAGCAGCATCTCGACCGACAATGAGCAGTTCTTC. This gives the protein CASSISTDNEQFF.

This clonotype was counted ten times or more. The rearrangement links TRBV7-3 to TRBJ2-5; D possibly uses TRBD1 or TRBD2 (5 bases each). Germline V gene data show CDR1 as SGHTA and CDR2 as FQGTGA. Trimming shortened V by 1 base and J by 0 bases, and 9 bases separated the two germline ends. This CDR3 spans 15 amino acids. CDR3 sequence reads: CASSLNPGHQETQYF. For the CDR3, the DNA is TGTGCCAGCAGCTTAAACCCGGGGCACCAAGAGACCCAGTACTTC. Drawing the rest from reference TRBV7-3 and TRBJ2-5, the complete variable domain is GAGVSQTPSNKVTEKGKYVELRCDPISGHTALYWYRQSLGQGPEFLIYFQGTGAADDSGLPNDRFFAVRPEGSVSTLKIQRTERGDSAVYLCASSLNPGHQETQYFGPGTRLLVL.

V and J are TRBV11-2 and TRBJ2-1, with TRBD2 matching over 12 bases. Trimming took 0 bases from V and 8 from J; bases not matched to a gene: 8. Germline lookup yields CDR1 SGHAT and CDR2 FQNNGV. The CDR3 extends over 17 amino acids. The CDR3 nucleotides are TGTGCCAGCAGCTTAGATCAGACTAGCGGGAGAGGGCATGAGCAGTTCTTC. Encoded protein: CASSLDQTSGRGHEQFF.

This clonotype showed up many times. The CDR3 reads CASREAASTEAFF. The CDR3, as DNA: TGTGCCAGCAGGGAAGCGGCGAGCACTGAAGCTTTCTTT. The rearrangement links TRBV28 to TRBJ1-1; D is unresolved. The CDR3 runs 13 residues. The germline V and J ends were trimmed by 6 bases and 4 bases, with 12 bases remaining between them. Germline values: CDR1 MDHEN, CDR2 SYDVKM.

Concerning this clonotype itself: A read error may account for a junction end that differs from germline. This chain links TRBV10-3 with TRBJ2-6; possibly TRBD1 for D (5 bases). The CDR3 contains 14 residues. Germline values: CDR1 ENHRY, CDR2 SYGVKD. The CDR3 loop is CAISDSSGANVPTF. For the CDR3, the DNA is TGTGCCATCAGTGATTCCTCTGGGGCCAACGTCCCGACTTTC.

This rearrangement joins TRBV7-2 to TRBJ2-1; D might be TRBD2 (7 bases). The CDR3 length is 15 residues. Germline assignment: CDR1 SGHTA and CDR2 FQGNSA. Trimming took off 6 bases at V and 5 bases at J, with 17 bases between the two ends. CDR3 DNA: TGTGCCAGCAGGGGGGGGCCTAGCGTCCACAATGAGCAGTTCTTC. This sequence encodes CASRGGPSVHNEQFF.

This chain links TRBV9 with TRBJ2-7, with TRBD2 matching 10 bases. CDR1 SGDLS and CDR2 YYNGEE come from the germline V gene. V lost 2 bases to trimming and J lost 1 base; unmatched junction nucleotides: 3. The CDR3 consists of 15 residues. Written as DNA, the CDR3 is TGTGCCAGCAGCGTTGGACTAGCGGCGTCCTACGAGCAGTACTTC. This translates into CASSVGLAASYEQYF.

This clonotype came up a few times. The V gene is TRBV6-2 or TRBV6-3, the J gene TRBJ1-5, with D possibly being TRBD1 (6 bases). Germline CDR1 is MNHEY and CDR2 is SVGEGT. The V and J ends lost 2 bases and 7 bases respectively, with 21 bases between them. CDR3 length equals 17 residues. For the CDR3, the DNA is TGTGCCAGCAGTTACCCCCGGGGGGGGCCAAGAGAGCAGCCCCAGCATTTT. Its protein is CASSYPRGGPREQPQHF.

In its sample, this clonotype was seen many times. This chain uses TRBV7-8 with TRBJ1-2; 10 nucleotides line up with TRBD1. J was trimmed by 6 bases and V by 4 bases; bases with no gene match: 11. The length of the CDR3 is 16 residues. Per germline, CDR1 SGHVS and CDR2 FQNEAQ. The CDR3 spells CASSSKPGQGYDGYTF. In DNA form, the CDR3 reads TGTGCCAGCAGCTCGAAACCGGGACAGGGGTATGATGGCTACACCTTC.

This clonotype occurred a few times. The chain's CDR3 is CASNGGRSNQPQHF. As DNA, the CDR3 is TGTGCCAGCAATGGTGGGAGAAGCAATCAGCCCCAGCATTTT. The rearrangement uses TRBV12-3 or TRBV12-4 and TRBJ1-5; D gene unclear. Trimming stripped 7 bases from V and 1 base from J, with 11 bases between. The CDR3 is made up of 14 amino acids.

The chain employs TRBV7-8 and TRBJ2-5, with D unclear. CDR1 and CDR2 (germline): SGHVS, FQNEAQ. Between the trimmed V and J ends, which lost 2 bases and 2 bases, there was a span of 12 bases. The CDR3 sequence is 15 residues long. CDR3 DNA: TGTGCCAGCAGCTTAAGTAGGAAGGGTCAAGAGACCCAGTACTTC. Protein product: CASSLSRKGQETQYF.

The rearrangement links TRBV27 to TRBJ2-7, with D perhaps assigned TRBD1 or TRBD2 (5 bases each). CDR1 is MNHEY and CDR2 is SMNVEV in the germline V gene (reference sequence). The CDR3 runs 12 residues. The ends were cut back, 7 bases at V and 4 bases at J, with 11 bases in the middle. In nucleotides, the CDR3 is TGTGCCAGCACGGGGCCGGAGTACGAGCAGTACTTC. This gives the protein CASTGPEYEQYF.

Comment on this clonotype: The junction shows a germline mismatch at one end, possibly a read error. The chain has TRBV10-2 and TRBJ2-7; no firm D call. Germline loops: CDR1 WSHSY, CDR2 SAAADI. The CDR3 spans 12 residues. This CDR3 is CASLDGSHEQYF. The CDR3, as DNA: TGCGCCAGCCTCGACGGCTCCCACGAGCAGTACTTC.

The table lists this clonotype with a few counts. The chain links TRBV30 to TRBJ2-3, with unresolved D. Trimming stripped 0 bases from V and 5 bases from J, with 12 bases between. The CDR3 extends over 14 amino acids. Germline CDR1 GTSNPN, CDR2 SVGIG (reference sequence). The CDR3 DNA reads as TGTGCCTGGAGTGTAAGTCTAGTAGGAGATACGCAGTATTTT. Protein sequence: CAWSVSLVGDTQYF. Combining the CDR3 with reference TRBV30 and TRBJ2-3 gives the whole variable domain SQTIHQWPATLVQPVGSPLSLECTVEGTSNPNLYWYRQAAGRGLQLLFYSVGIGQISSEVPQNLSASRPQDRQFILSSKKLLLSDSGFYLCAWSVSLVGDTQYFGPGTRLTVL.

J is TRBJ2-1 and V is TRBV27; 10 nucleotides match TRBD2. The V gene end was trimmed by 8 bases and the J gene end by 9 bases; junction bases not matched to a gene: 7. This CDR3 comprises 13 residues. Germline loops: CDR1 MNHEY, CDR2 SMNVEV (reference sequence). This CDR3 is CASGLAGVSEQFF. CDR3 bases: TGTGCCAGCGGGCTAGCGGGAGTAAGTGAGCAGTTCTTC.

The sample holds many counts of this clonotype. The genes are TRBV20-1 and TRBJ2-7, with a possible D match to TRBD1 (5 bases). CDR1 is DFQATT, CDR2 SNEGSKA, per germline (reference sequence). This CDR3 has 14 residues. The V end was cut by 0 bases, the J end by 2 bases, with 11 bases between. The CDR3 nucleotides read TGCAGTGCTAGAGATCTAACAGGCCCCTACGAGCAGTACTTC. It encodes CSARDLTGPYEQYF.

At least ten counts were recorded for this clonotype. This sequence joins TRBV3-1 and TRBJ2-7; TRBD1 might be the D (6 bases). The CDR3 is 12 amino acids. The V gene's germline CDR1 is LGHDT and CDR2 YNNKEL (reference sequence). V lost 8 bases to trimming and J lost 2 bases, with 10 bases between them. The CDR3 region is CASQGHPYEQYF. Written as DNA, the CDR3 is TGTGCCAGCCAGGGGCACCCCTACGAGCAGTACTTC.

The chain links TRBV5-1 to TRBJ1-2; no clear D. Germline CDR1 is SGHRS and CDR2 is YFSETQ. The CDR3 consists of 14 residues. V lost 4 bases to trimming and J lost 4 bases, with 14 bases between them. The CDR3 coding sequence is TGCGCCAGCAGCCCAGAGGCAGATTTCTATGGCTACACCTTC. Its protein product is CASSPEADFYGYTF.

This clonotype showed up many times. The CDR3 coding sequence is TGTGCCAGCAGGGCTCTCGGGAATGAGCAGTTCTTC. Translation gives CASRALGNEQFF. The V call is TRBV28, the J call TRBJ2-1; D is unresolved. CDR1 MDHEN and CDR2 SYDVKM come from the germline V gene. This CDR3 spans 12 amino acids. V lost 6 bases and J lost 7, with 10 bases in between.

This clonotype was detected many times. The chain has TRBV12-3 or TRBV12-4 and TRBJ2-7; the match to TRBD2 covers 8 bases. V dropped 3 bases and J dropped 4; count of bases not matched to a gene: 5. The CDR3 totals 14 residues. The CDR3 region has the DNA TGTGCCAGCAGTTTGCGGGGGGCAAAGTACGAGCAGTACTTC. Its protein product is CASSLRGAKYEQYF.